Following are 5 T cell receptor beta chains from one sample sequenced in a study of CD8 T cells in ankylosing spondylitis (dated by TCRdb to about 2017). Study-wide conclusions, independent of this receptor: A TCR beta motif of 8 or 9 highly homologous amino acid variants appeared characteristic of blood from ankylosing spondylitis patients.

The protocol used for the library was 5' RACE. The data were produced on an Illumina HiSeq 2500. TCRdb trimmed the raw reads at Q25, called clones with MiXCR and kept productive beta chains. Identical CDR3 proteins give one entry, which carries the most common genes and DNA. This sample has around 890,000 distinct CDR3 sequences in its table, and 12% of those were observed once. About 0.5% of the sample is held by the ten biggest clonotypes. Their antigen targets remain unknown. The sample comprised blood, either unsorted or a sorted T cell fraction (not recorded which). These receptors originate from a male donor with ankylosing spondylitis.

This clonotype was counted between two and nine times. The chain carries TRBV10-3 and TRBJ2-2; maybe TRBD2 (5 bases). The germline CDR1 and CDR2 sequences are ENHRY and SYGVKD. V dropped 7 bases and J dropped 5 bases, with 17 bases sitting between them. The CDR3 loop spans 15 amino acids. The chain's CDR3 is CAIKSGPGWTGELFF. The CDR3 bases are TGTGCCATCAAGTCTGGACCGGGATGGACCGGGGAGCTGTTTTTT.

The chain couples TRBV24-1 to TRBJ1-5; no reliable D call. The CDR3 extends over 17 amino acids. Per germline, CDR1 KGHDR and CDR2 SFDVKD. The V gene lost 2 bases and the J gene lost 0 bases, with 13 bases spanning the gap. In DNA form, the CDR3 reads TGTGCCACCAGTGATTCAAAGGACGACTATAGCAATCAGCCCCAGCATTTT. Translation gives CATSDSKDDYSNQPQHF.

This clonotype was counted a few times. The rearrangement links TRBV6-1 to TRBJ2-7; 7 bases line up with TRBD1. Germline lookup yields CDR1 MNHNS and CDR2 SASEGT. The CDR3 loop spans 12 amino acids. V trimming: 11 bases; J trimming: 5 bases; junction bases outside the gene matches: 9. The CDR3 loop is CACRQGRDEQYF. DNA of the CDR3: TGTGCCTGTCGACAGGGAAGGGACGAGCAGTACTTC.

This clonotype was counted many times. This chain joins TRBV20-1 and TRBJ2-1; 11 nucleotides line up with TRBD2. Trimming took 5 bases from V and 8 from J; bases not matched to a gene: 14. This CDR3 has 16 amino acids. The V gene's germline CDR1 is DFQATT and CDR2 SNEGSKA (reference sequence). The DNA for the CDR3 is TGCAGTGCTGGGACAGTTAGCGGGAGGGGGGTCGATGAGCAGTTCTTC. Its translation: CSAGTVSGRGVDEQFF.

The CDR3 spells CASSLIGGRALIDTQYF. Here the CDR3 DNA reads TGCGCCAGCAGCTTGATTGGCGGGAGGGCTTTGATAGATACGCAGTATTTT. J is TRBJ2-3 and V is TRBV5-1, with 9 positions matching TRBD2. The CDR3 length is 17 residues. CDR1 is SGHRS, CDR2 YFSETQ, per germline. V lost 1 base and J lost 5; bases outside the gene matches: 11.